This TCR beta chain was sequenced during a study of beta chain features in type 1 diabetes. Study overall: Healthy donors resembled patients in age, gender and cell yields. Study-wide results and caveats: Moderate but significant shortening of TCRB CDR3s was recorded in all four CD4+ subsets from Type 1 diabetes patients. High-TCR-expressing cells could be over-represented by cDNA sequencing.

This clone was counted between two and nine times. Its target is unknown. The CDR3 is 14 amino acids. V lost 3 bases and J lost 8; bases outside the gene matches: 7. CDR1 and CDR2 (germline): KGHSH, LQKENI. All of the sorted populations showed purity greater than 98%. Expressed TCRB transcripts were sequenced because the entire RNA isolate underwent reverse transcription. Profiling relied on immunoSEQ multiplex PCR, and the TCRdb table lists in-frame clones only, not all of them. This table has roughly 400,000 clones, 11% to 15% appearing once. Sequencing used naive CD4+ T cells from blood. This sequence originates from a man aged 25-45 years in good health. This sequence joins TRBV18 and TRBJ1-2, with 9 bases lining up with TRBD1. The CDR3 spells CASSPFRQGEGYTF. CDR3 coding DNA: TGTGCCAGCTCACCCTTCCGACAGGGGGAAGGCTACACCTTC.